This T cell receptor beta chain was identified in a study of T cell responses to AZD1222 COVID-19 vaccine. Study in general: Second doses were pooled across both intervals (about 4 or about 12 weeks).

Study-level findings and limits: Baseline serology detected seropositivity in only a handful of AZD1222 recipients. Clonal diversity may have been underestimated, and the donors were mostly white British, with more females than males.

On this clone: Its target is unknown.

Generated by immunoSEQ multiplex PCR, the TCRdb table keeps only in-frame clones and is missing some. The table records around 130,000 clones, more than 70% of them present only once. Trimming at V came to 1 base and at J to 6 bases, leaving 5 bases not matched to a gene. The CDR3 covers 15 residues. Germline values: CDR1 SEHNR, CDR2 FQNEAQ (reference sequence). The sequencing here drew on peripheral blood, taken on day 0 of AZD1222 vaccination. This chain connects TRBV7-9 to TRBJ2-3; 9 bases are a match to TRBD2. The clonotype originates from an adult in good health. The CDR3 region has the DNA TGTGCCAGCAGCTTAGTAGCGGGAGTAGTCGATACGCAGTATTTT. Protein product: CASSLVAGVVDTQYF.